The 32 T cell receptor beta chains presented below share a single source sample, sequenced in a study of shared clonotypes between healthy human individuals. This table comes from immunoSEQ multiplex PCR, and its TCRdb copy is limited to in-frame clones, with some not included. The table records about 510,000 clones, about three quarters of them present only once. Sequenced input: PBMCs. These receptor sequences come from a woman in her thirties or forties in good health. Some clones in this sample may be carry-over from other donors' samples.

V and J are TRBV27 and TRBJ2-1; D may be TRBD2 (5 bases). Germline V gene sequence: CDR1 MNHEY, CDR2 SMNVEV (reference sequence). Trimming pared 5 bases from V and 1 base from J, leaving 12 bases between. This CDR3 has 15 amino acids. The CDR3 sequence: CASSPDWRSYNEQFF. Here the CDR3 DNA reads TGTGCCAGCAGTCCAGACTGGAGGTCCTACAATGAGCAGTTCTTC.

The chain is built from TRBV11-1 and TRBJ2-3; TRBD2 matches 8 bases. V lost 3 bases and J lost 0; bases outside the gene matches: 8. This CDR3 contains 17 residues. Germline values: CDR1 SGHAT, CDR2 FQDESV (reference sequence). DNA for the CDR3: TGTGCCAGCAGCTTCACCGTGCCTAGCGGGAGCACAGATACGCAGTATTTT. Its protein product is CASSFTVPSGSTDTQYF.

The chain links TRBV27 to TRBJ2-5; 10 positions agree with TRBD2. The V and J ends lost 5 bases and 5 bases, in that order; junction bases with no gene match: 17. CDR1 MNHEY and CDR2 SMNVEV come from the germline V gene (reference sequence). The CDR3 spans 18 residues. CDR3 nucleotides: TGTGCCAGCAGTCCACCCCCGGGGCTAGCGGGAGCTAGGGAGACCCAGTACTTC. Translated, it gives CASSPPPGLAGARETQYF.

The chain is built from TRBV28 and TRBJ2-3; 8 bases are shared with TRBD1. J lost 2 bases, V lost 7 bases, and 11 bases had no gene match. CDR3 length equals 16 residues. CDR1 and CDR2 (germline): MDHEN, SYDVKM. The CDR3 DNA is TGTGCCAGCACTTGGACAGGGCGGGCCCACACAGATACGCAGTATTTT. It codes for CASTWTGRAHTDTQYF. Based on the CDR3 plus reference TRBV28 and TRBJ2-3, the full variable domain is DVKVTQSSRYLVKRTGEKVFLECVQDMDHENMFWYRQDPGLGLRLIYFSYDVKMKEKGDIPEGYSVSREKKERFSLILESASTNQTSMYLCASTWTGRAHTDTQYFGPGTRLTVL.

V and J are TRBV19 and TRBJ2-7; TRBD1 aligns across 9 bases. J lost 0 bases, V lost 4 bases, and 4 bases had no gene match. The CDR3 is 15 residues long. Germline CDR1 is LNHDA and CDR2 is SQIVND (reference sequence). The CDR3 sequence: CASSTRTGASYEQYF. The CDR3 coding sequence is TGTGCCAGTAGTACTCGGACAGGGGCCTCCTACGAGCAGTACTTC.

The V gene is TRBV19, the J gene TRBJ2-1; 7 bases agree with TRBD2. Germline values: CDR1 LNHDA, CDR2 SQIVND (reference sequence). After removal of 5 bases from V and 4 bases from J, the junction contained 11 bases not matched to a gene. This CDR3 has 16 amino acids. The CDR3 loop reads CASSSLRRAGYNEQFF. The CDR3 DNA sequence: TGTGCCAGTAGTTCCCTCCGTCGAGCGGGGTACAATGAGCAGTTCTTC.

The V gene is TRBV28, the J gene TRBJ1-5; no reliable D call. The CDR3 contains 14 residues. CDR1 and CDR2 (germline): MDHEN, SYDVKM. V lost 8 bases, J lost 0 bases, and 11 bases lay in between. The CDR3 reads CASRRQNSNQPQHF. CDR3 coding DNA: TGTGCCAGCCGTCGCCAGAATAGCAATCAGCCCCAGCATTTT.

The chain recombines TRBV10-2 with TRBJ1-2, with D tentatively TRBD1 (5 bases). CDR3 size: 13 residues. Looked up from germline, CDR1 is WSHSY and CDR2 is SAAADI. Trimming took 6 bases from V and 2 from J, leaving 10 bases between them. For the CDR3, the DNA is TGCGCCAGCAGCCTCCGGGACAACTATGGCTACACCTTC. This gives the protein CASSLRDNYGYTF.

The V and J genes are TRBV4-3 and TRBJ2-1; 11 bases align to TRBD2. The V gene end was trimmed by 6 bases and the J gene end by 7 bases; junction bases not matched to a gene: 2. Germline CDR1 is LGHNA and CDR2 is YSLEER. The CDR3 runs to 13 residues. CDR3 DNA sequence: TGCGCCAGCAGTCTAGCGGGAGGAAATGAGCAGTTCTTC. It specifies CASSLAGGNEQFF.

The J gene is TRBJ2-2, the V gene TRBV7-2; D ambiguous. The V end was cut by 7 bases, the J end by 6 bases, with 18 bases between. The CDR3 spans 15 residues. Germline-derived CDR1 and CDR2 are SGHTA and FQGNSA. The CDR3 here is CASNQRLGEAGELFF. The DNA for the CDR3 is TGTGCCAGCAACCAACGTCTAGGAGAGGCCGGGGAGCTGTTTTTT.

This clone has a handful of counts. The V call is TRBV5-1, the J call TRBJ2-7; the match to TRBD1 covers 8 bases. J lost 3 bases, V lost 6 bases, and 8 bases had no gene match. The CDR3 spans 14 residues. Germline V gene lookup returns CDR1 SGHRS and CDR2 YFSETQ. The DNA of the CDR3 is TGCGCCAGCAAGCGGACAGGGACCGACTACGAGCAGTACTTC. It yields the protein CASKRTGTDYEQYF.

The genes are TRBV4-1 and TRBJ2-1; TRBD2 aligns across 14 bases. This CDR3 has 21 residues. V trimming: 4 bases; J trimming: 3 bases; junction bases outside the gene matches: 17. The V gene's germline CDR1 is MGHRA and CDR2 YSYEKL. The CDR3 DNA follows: TGCGCCAGCAGCCGCACCCAGGGACTAGCGGGAGTTCTCGATCTCTACAATGAGCAGTTCTTC. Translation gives CASSRTQGLAGVLDLYNEQFF.

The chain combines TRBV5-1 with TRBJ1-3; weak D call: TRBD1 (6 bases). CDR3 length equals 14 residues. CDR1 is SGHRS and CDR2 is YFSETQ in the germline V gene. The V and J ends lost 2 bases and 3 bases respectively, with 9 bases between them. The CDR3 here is CASSLTGSGNTIYF. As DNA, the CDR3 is TGCGCCAGCAGCTTAACAGGGAGTGGAAACACCATATATTTT.

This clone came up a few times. The CDR3 protein is CASSPFRPEYNTEAFF. CDR3 DNA sequence: TGTGCCAGCTCACCCTTTCGTCCAGAATATAACACTGAAGCTTTCTTT. The genes are TRBV18 and TRBJ1-1; no definite D call. The ends were cut back, 3 bases at V and 2 bases at J, with 16 bases in the middle. The CDR3 runs to 16 residues. Germline V lookup: CDR1 KGHSH, CDR2 LQKENI.

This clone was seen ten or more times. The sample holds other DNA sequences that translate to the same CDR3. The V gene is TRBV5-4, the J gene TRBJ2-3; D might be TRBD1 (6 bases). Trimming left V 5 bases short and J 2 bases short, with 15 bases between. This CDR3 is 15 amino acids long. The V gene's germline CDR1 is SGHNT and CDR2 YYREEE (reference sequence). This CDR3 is CASSWDTSSTDTQYF. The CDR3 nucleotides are TGTGCCAGCAGTTGGGACACGAGCTCCACAGATACGCAGTATTTT.

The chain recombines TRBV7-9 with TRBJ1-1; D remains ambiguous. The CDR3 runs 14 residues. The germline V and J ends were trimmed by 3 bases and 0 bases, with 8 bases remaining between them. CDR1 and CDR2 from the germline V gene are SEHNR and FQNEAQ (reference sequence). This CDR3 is CASSFEGMNTEAFF. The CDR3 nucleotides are TGTGCCAGCAGCTTTGAGGGCATGAACACTGAAGCTTTCTTT.

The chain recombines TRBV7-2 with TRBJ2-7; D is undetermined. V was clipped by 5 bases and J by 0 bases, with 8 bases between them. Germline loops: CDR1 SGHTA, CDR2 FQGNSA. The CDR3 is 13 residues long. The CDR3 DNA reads TGTGCCAGCAGCATAAGTAGCTCCTACGAGCAGTACTTC. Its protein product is CASSISSSYEQYF.

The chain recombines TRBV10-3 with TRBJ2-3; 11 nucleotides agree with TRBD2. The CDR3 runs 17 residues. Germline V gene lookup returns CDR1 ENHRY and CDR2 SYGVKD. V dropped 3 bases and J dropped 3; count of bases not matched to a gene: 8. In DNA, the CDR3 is TGTGCCATCAGTGACCGACTAGCGGGAAAGGGGACAGATACGCAGTATTTT. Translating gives CAISDRLAGKGTDTQYF.

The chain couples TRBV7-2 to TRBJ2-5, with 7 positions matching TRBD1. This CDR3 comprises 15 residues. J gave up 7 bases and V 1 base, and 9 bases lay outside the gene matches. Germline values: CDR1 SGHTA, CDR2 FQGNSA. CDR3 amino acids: CASSLVGTASGTQYF. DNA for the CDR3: TGTGCCAGCAGCTTAGTGGGGACAGCCAGTGGGACCCAGTACTTC.

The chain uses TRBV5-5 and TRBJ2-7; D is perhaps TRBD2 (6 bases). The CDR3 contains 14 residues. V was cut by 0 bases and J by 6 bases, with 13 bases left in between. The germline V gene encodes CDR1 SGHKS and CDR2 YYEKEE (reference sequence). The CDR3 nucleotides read TGTGCCAGCAGCTTGGCCCAGGGAGGCGCCGAGCAGTACTTC. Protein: CASSLAQGGAEQYF.

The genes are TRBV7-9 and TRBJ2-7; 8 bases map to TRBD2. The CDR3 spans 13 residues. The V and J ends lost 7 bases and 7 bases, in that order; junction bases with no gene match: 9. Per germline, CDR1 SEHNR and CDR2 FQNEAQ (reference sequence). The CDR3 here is CASTPGGTGEQYF. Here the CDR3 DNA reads TGTGCCAGCACCCCGGGGGGGACGGGGGAGCAGTACTTC.

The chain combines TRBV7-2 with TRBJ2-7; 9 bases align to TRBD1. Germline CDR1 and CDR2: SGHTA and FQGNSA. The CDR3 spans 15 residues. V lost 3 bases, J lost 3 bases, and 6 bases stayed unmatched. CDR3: CASSFDRGSYYEQYF. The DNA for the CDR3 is TGTGCCAGCAGCTTTGACAGGGGGTCCTACTACGAGCAGTACTTC.

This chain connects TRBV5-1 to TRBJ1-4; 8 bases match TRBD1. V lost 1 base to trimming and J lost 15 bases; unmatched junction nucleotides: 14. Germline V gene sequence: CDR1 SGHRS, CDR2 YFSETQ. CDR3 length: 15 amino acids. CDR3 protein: CASSLRDRGLGKLFF. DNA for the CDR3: TGCGCCAGCAGCTTGCGAGACAGGGGACTAGGGAAATTGTTTTTT.

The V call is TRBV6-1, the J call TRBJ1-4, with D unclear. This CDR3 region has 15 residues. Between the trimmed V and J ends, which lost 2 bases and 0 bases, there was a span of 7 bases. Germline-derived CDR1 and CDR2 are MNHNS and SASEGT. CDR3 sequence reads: CASSEPRTTNEKLFF. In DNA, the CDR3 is TGTGCCAGCAGTGAACCCCGGACAACTAATGAAAAACTGTTTTTT.

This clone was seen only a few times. The CDR3 coding sequence is TGTGCCAGCAGCCCCCCATCGCCTGTACATGAGACTTACGAGCAGTACTTC. This sequence encodes CASSPPSPVHETYEQYF. The chain couples TRBV21-1 to TRBJ2-5; TRBD2, the table's D call, lacks a check against the DNA. The end of the DNA is better explained by TRBJ2-7, so the J call may be wrong. TRBV21-1 is shown as a pseudogene. This CDR3 is built from 17 residues.

The CDR3 here is CASSLGSANEQFF. CDR3 coding DNA: TGTGCCAGTAGTCTGGGATCGGCCAATGAGCAGTTCTTC. The chain couples TRBV19 to TRBJ2-1; D is ambiguous. The CDR3 totals 13 residues. Deletions cut 5 bases from V and 6 bases from J, with 11 bases between. Germline V lookup: CDR1 LNHDA, CDR2 SQIVND (reference sequence).

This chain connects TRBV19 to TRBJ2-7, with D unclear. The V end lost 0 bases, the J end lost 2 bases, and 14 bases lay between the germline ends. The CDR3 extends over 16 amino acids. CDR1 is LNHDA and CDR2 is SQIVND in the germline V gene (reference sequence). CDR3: CASSIDVNGGTYEQYF. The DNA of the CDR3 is TGTGCCAGTAGTATAGACGTTAATGGTGGCACCTACGAGCAGTACTTC.

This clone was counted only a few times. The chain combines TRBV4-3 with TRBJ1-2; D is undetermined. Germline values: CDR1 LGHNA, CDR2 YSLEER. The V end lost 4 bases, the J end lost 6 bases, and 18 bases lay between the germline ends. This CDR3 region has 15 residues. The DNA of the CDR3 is TGCGCCAGCAGCCGCACACACCGGCAGGTGCATGGCTACACCTTC. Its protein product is CASSRTHRQVHGYTF.

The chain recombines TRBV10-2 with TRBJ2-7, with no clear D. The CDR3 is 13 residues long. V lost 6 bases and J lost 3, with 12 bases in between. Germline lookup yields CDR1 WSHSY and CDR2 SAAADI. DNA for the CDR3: TGCGCCAGCAGCCTTAGTCCCCTCTACGAGCAGTACTTC. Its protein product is CASSLSPLYEQYF.

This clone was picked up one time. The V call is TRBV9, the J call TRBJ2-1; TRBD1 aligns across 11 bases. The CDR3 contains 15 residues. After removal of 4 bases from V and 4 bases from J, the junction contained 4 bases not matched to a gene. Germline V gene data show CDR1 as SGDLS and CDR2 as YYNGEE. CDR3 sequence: CASSQGTGGYNEQFF. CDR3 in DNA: TGTGCCAGCAGCCAGGGGACAGGGGGATACAATGAGCAGTTCTTC.

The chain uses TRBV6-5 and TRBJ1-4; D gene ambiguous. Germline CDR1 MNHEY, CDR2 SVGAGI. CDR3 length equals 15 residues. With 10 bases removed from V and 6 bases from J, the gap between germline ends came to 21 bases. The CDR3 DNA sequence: TGTGCCACTAAACCTGAAGGAGTAGCATATGAAAAACTGTTTTTT. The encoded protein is CATKPEGVAYEKLFF.

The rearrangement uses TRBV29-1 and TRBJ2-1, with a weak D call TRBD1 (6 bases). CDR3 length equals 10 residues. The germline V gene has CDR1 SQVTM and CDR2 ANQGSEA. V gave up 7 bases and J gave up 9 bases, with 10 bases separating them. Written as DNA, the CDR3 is TGCAGCGCAGGACAGCCTGAGCAGTTCTTC. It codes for CSAGQPEQFF.